The 22 T cell receptor beta chains reported below all come from one sample, sequenced in a study of tumour-infiltrating T cells in Burkitt lymphoma. The protocol was immunoSEQ multiplex PCR, while the TCRdb copy is restricted to in-frame clones and leaves out a portion. This sample has roughly 15,000 clones, with 80% found just once. The material sequenced was tumor tissue. The origin of the receptors is a human donor with diffuse large B-cell lymphoma.

This clone was counted between two and nine times. Other DNA sequences in this sample translate to the same CDR3. The chain employs TRBV5-5 and TRBJ2-3; D is unresolved. Germline V gene sequence: CDR1 SGHKS, CDR2 YYEKEE (reference sequence). Trimming cost V 3 bases and J 3 bases, with 5 bases left between them. The CDR3 has 12 residues. The CDR3 DNA reads as TGTGCCAGCAGCTCGGTTACAGATACGCAGTATTTT. It is translated as CASSSVTDTQYF.

The chain is built from TRBV9 and TRBJ2-7; D may be TRBD1 (6 bases). This CDR3 region has 12 residues. Germline assignment: CDR1 SGDLS and CDR2 YYNGEE. Trimming pared 4 bases from V and 6 bases from J, leaving 11 bases between. Here the CDR3 reads CASSYRDGEQYF. The CDR3 nucleotides are TGTGCCAGCAGCTACAGGGATGGCGAGCAGTACTTC. The full variable domain, its missing parts supplied by reference TRBV9 and TRBJ2-7, is DSGVTQTPKHLITATGQRVTLRCSPRSGDLSVYWYQQSLDQGLQFLIQYYNGEERAKGNILERFSAQQFPDLHSELNLSSLELGDSALYFCASSYRDGEQYFGPGTRLTVT.

The chain combines TRBV11-2 with TRBJ2-7, with D uncertain. Germline V gene lookup returns CDR1 SGHAT and CDR2 FQNNGV. V was clipped by 4 bases and J by 5 bases, with 15 bases between them. The CDR3 length is 14 residues. CDR3 sequence: CASSWSSKAHEQYF. The DNA for the CDR3 is TGTGCCAGCAGCTGGAGTTCGAAGGCCCACGAGCAGTACTTC. The full variable domain, in which reference TRBV11-2 and TRBJ2-7 provide the parts outside the CDR3, is EAGVAQSPRYKIIEKRQSVAFWCNPISGHATLYWYQQILGQGPKLLIQFQNNGVVDDSQLPKDRFSAERLKGVDSTLKIQPAKLEDSAVYLCASSWSSKAHEQYFGPGTRLTVT.

V gene TRBV7-9 combines with J gene TRBJ2-7; no clear D. The germline CDR1 and CDR2 sequences are SEHNR and FQNEAQ (reference sequence). The CDR3 contains 12 residues. V lost 5 bases to trimming and J lost 3 bases, with 8 bases between them. The CDR3 nucleotides are TGTGCCAGCAGCCCCCCAAGCTACGAGCAGTACTTC. This translates into CASSPPSYEQYF. The whole variable domain, remainder taken from reference TRBV7-9 and TRBJ2-7, is DTGVSQNPRHKITKRGQNVTFRCDPISEHNRLYWYRQTLGQGPEFLTYFQNEAQLEKSRLLSDRFSAERPKGSFSTLEIQRTEQGDSAMYLCASSPPSYEQYFGPGTRLTVT.

V usage is TRBV5-1 and J usage is TRBJ2-4; 10 positions agree with TRBD1. CDR1 and CDR2 (germline): SGHRS, YFSETQ. The CDR3 runs to 15 residues. The V gene end was trimmed by 4 bases and the J gene end by 6 bases; junction bases not matched to a gene: 7. The CDR3 sequence is CASSLQGQGGNIQYF. CDR3 coding DNA: TGCGCCAGCAGCCTCCAAGGACAGGGGGGAAACATTCAGTACTTC. The full variable domain, with the rest looked up from reference TRBV5-1 and TRBJ2-4, is KAGVTQTPRYLIKTRGQQVTLSCSPISGHRSVSWYQQTPGQGLQFLFEYFSETQRNKGNFPGRFSGRQFSNSRSEMNVSTLELGDSALYLCASSLQGQGGNIQYFGAGTRLSVL.

The J gene is TRBJ2-1, the V gene TRBV7-9, with D possibly TRBD2 on 5 matching bases. Trimming cost V 1 base and J 15 bases, with 16 bases left between them. This CDR3 spans 13 amino acids. Per the germline V gene, CDR1 is SEHNR and CDR2 is FQNEAQ (reference sequence). This CDR3 reads CASSLEALGEGFF. Written as DNA, the CDR3 is TGTGCCAGCAGCTTAGAAGCCCTAGGCGAGGGGTTCTTC.

This chain links TRBV9 with TRBJ1-6; D is possibly TRBD1 (6 bases). Trimming removed 1 base at V and 7 bases at J, with 12 bases between. CDR1 and CDR2 from the germline V gene are SGDLS and YYNGEE. The CDR3 is 15 residues long. CDR3 protein: CASSVKGGANSPLHF. CDR3 bases: TGTGCCAGCAGCGTAAAGGGGGGCGCGAATTCACCCCTCCACTTT.

Here the CDR3 reads CASSVVGQGPANYGYTF. The DNA for the CDR3 is TGTGCCAGCAGCGTAGTGGGACAGGGGCCGGCTAACTATGGCTACACCTTC. The chain links TRBV9 to TRBJ1-2; 10 bases align to TRBD1. The CDR3 has 17 amino acids. Germline V gives CDR1 SGDLS, CDR2 YYNGEE. V was clipped by 0 bases and J by 0 bases; unmatched bases: 5.

The CDR3 sequence is CASSVDLASYEQYF. The CDR3 nucleotides read TGTGCCAGCAGCGTAGACTTAGCGTCCTACGAGCAGTACTTC. V gene TRBV9 combines with J gene TRBJ2-7, with D tentatively TRBD2 (5 bases). Trimming took off 0 bases at V and 1 base at J, with 8 bases between the two ends. The CDR3 has 14 amino acids. CDR1 is SGDLS, CDR2 YYNGEE, per germline.

This clone showed up just a few times. The rearrangement uses TRBV6-5 and TRBJ1-1; possible D gene TRBD1, 5 bases. Germline CDR1 MNHEY, CDR2 SVGAGI. CDR3 length: 15 residues. Between the trimmed V and J ends, which lost 5 bases and 10 bases, there was a span of 23 bases. CDR3 region: CASSGFGTLEGRAFF. Here the CDR3 DNA reads TGTGCCAGCAGTGGGTTTGGGACTCTCGAAGGTAGAGCTTTCTTT.

This chain connects TRBV10-2 to TRBJ2-7; D is undetermined. Germline V gene data show CDR1 as WSHSY and CDR2 as SAAADI. This CDR3 spans 11 amino acids. Trimming took 4 bases from V and 6 from J, leaving 7 bases between them. CDR3 residues: CASSVNSEQYF. For the CDR3, the DNA is TGCGCCAGCAGTGTGAACTCCGAGCAGTACTTC.

This chain connects TRBV7-2 to TRBJ2-7; D may be TRBD2 (6 bases). Germline assignment: CDR1 SGHTA and CDR2 FQGNSA. V lost 1 base and J 0 bases, leaving 13 bases between the germline ends. This CDR3 spans 16 amino acids. In DNA, the CDR3 is TGTGCCAGCAGCTTAGTTGTCCGGGAGTACTCCTACGAGCAGTACTTC. Protein: CASSLVVREYSYEQYF.

The chain uses TRBV10-3 and TRBJ1-1, with 7 nucleotides matching TRBD1. Germline V lookup: CDR1 ENHRY, CDR2 SYGVKD. The CDR3 runs 13 residues. V lost 2 bases and J lost 7; bases outside the gene matches: 4. The CDR3 DNA follows: TGTGCCATCAGTGAGGGGACAGCTGGTGAAGCTTTCTTT. Protein product: CAISEGTAGEAFF.

This clone was seen a few times. The chain joins TRBV19 to TRBJ2-1, with 10 bases aligning to TRBD1. CDR3 length: 13 residues. Germline V gene data show CDR1 as LNHDA and CDR2 as SQIVND (reference sequence). Trimming cost V 8 bases and J 4 bases; bases outside gene matches: 2. The CDR3 nucleotides are TGTGCCAGTGGGACAGGGGTTTACAATGAGCAGTTCTTC. Translated: CASGTGVYNEQFF.

The genes are TRBV7-2 and TRBJ1-1, with D unresolved. This CDR3 has 13 residues. Germline lookup yields CDR1 SGHTA and CDR2 FQGNSA. Trimming pared 2 bases from V and 1 base from J, leaving 5 bases between. CDR3 in amino acids: CASSLISNTEAFF. The CDR3 DNA follows: TGTGCCAGCAGCTTAATCTCGAACACTGAAGCTTTCTTT.

The gene calls are TRBV7-2 and TRBJ2-1; D gene uncertain. The germline CDR1 and CDR2 sequences are SGHTA and FQGNSA. V lost 1 base to trimming and J lost 10 bases, with 11 bases between them. This CDR3 region has 13 residues. The CDR3, as DNA: TGTGCCAGCAGCTTAGATCCCGGCCAGGAGCAGTTCTTC. It encodes CASSLDPGQEQFF. The whole variable domain, filled in from reference TRBV7-2 and TRBJ2-1, reads GAGVSQSPSNKVTEKGKDVELRCDPISGHTALYWYRQSLGQGLEFLIYFQGNSAPDKSGLPSDRFSAERTGGSVSTLTIQRTQQEDSAVYLCASSLDPGQEQFFGPGTRLTVL.

The chain is built from TRBV5-6 and TRBJ2-7; 13 positions match TRBD2. The germline CDR1 and CDR2 sequences are SGHDT and YYEEEE. The CDR3 contains 15 residues. V shed 0 bases and J 6 bases; nucleotides not matched to a gene: 3. CDR3 sequence reads: CASSLGLAGGSEQYF. The CDR3 nucleotides read TGTGCCAGCAGCTTGGGACTAGCGGGAGGTTCCGAGCAGTACTTC.

V and J are TRBV6-6 and TRBJ2-3; D ambiguous. The germline V and J ends were trimmed by 2 bases and 1 base, with 7 bases remaining between them. Per the germline V gene, CDR1 is MNHNY and CDR2 is SVGAGI (reference sequence). This CDR3 region has 14 residues. The CDR3 reads CASSYGSGTDTQYF. CDR3 nucleotide sequence: TGTGCCAGCAGTTACGGGTCGGGCACAGATACGCAGTATTTT.

This chain connects TRBV6-5 to TRBJ1-2; maybe TRBD1 (5 bases). The length of the CDR3 is 14 residues. The germline gives CDR1 MNHEY, CDR2 SVGAGI. Trimming removed 6 bases from V and 4 bases from J, with 15 bases in between. The CDR3 DNA sequence: TGTGCCAGCAGCCGAGAACGGGGGACCTATGGCTACACCTTC. Translated, it gives CASSRERGTYGYTF.

The rearrangement uses TRBV11-2 and TRBJ1-3; 9 bases are shared with TRBD1. This CDR3 contains 16 residues. The J segment lost 2 bases and the V segment lost 5 bases, leaving 7 bases of the junction unmatched. In germline, CDR1 is SGHAT, CDR2 FQNNGV. For the CDR3, the DNA is TGTGCCAGCAGCCGTCTCGGACAGGGGACTGGAAACACCATATATTTT. It specifies CASSRLGQGTGNTIYF.

This chain links TRBV6-1 with TRBJ1-5, with a possible D match to TRBD1 (6 bases). The V gene lost 0 bases and the J gene lost 4 bases, with 10 bases spanning the gap. This CDR3 is built from 15 residues. From germline, CDR1 is MNHNS and CDR2 SASEGT. CDR3 coding DNA: TGTGCCAGCAGTGAAGCAGGGGGTACTAATCAGCCCCAGCATTTT. Protein: CASSEAGGTNQPQHF.

This sequence joins TRBV10-3 and TRBJ2-7; TRBD1 matches 8 bases. J was trimmed by 1 base and V by 6 bases; bases with no gene match: 11. CDR1 ENHRY and CDR2 SYGVKD come from the germline V gene. The length of the CDR3 is 16 residues. CDR3 nucleotides: TGTGCCATCAGCGAGCAGGGGGCACGGGGTTCCTACGAGCAGTACTTC. This sequence encodes CAISEQGARGSYEQYF.